The clone carrying this T cell receptor beta chain was detected a few times. These data come from a study of blood T cells in healthy people across ages. Primed by a sample-barcoded 5' primer and a J-beta primer mix, a second PCR proceeded for about 6 to 11 cycles. MiXCR, run by TCRdb on the 5' RACE reads, gives a single entry per CDR3 protein. The sample has 1.5 million to 2 million distinct CDR3 sequences, roughly 32% seen once. This TCR was sampled from a woman aged 25 to 39 in good health. Sequencing was done on a sample of blood.

CDR3 region: CASSYRGFWGYTEAFF. The CDR3 DNA follows: TGTGCCAGCAGTTACAGAGGTTTCTGGGGGTACACTGAAGCTTTCTTT. The chain uses TRBV6-5 and TRBJ1-1; TRBD1 is a possible D gene (5 bases). The ends were cut back, 2 bases at V and 3 bases at J, with 16 bases in the middle. The CDR3 runs 16 residues. CDR1 and CDR2 from the germline V gene are MNHEY and SVGAGI.